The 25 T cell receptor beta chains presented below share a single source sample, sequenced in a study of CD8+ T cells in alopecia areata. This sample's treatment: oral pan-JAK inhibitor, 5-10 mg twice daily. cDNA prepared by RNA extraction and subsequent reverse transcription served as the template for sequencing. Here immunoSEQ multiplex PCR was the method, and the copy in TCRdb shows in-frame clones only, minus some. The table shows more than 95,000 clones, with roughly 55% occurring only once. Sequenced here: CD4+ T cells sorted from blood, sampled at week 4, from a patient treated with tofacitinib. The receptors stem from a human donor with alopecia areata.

The CDR3 DNA follows: TGTGCCAGCAGAGCAGGGGAGGGGACCACAGATACGCAGTATTTT. Amino acids: CASRAGEGTTDTQYF. The chain uses TRBV6-6 and TRBJ2-3; tentative D call: TRBD2 (7 bases). V was clipped by 6 bases and J by 2 bases, with 15 bases between them. The CDR3 covers 15 residues. The germline CDR1 and CDR2 sequences are MNHNY and SVGAGI (reference sequence).

The CDR3, as DNA: TGTGCCAGCAGCTTAGGGGGGACAGGGGGCGTCGCTTTCTTT. Translated: CASSLGGTGGVAFF. The genes are TRBV7-2 and TRBJ1-1; 12 nucleotides line up with TRBD1. CDR1 and CDR2 (germline): SGHTA, FQGNSA. The V and J ends lost 1 base and 11 bases, in that order; junction bases with no gene match: 5. This CDR3 region has 14 residues.

The CDR3 spells CSASGTAYEQYF. The CDR3 bases are TGCAGCGCTTCCGGGACAGCCTACGAGCAGTACTTC. The chain carries TRBV29-1 and TRBJ2-7, with 7 bases lining up with TRBD1. Germline CDR1 reads SQVTM; CDR2 reads ANQGSEA. J gave up 2 bases and V 7 bases, and 5 bases lay outside the gene matches. The CDR3 covers 12 residues.

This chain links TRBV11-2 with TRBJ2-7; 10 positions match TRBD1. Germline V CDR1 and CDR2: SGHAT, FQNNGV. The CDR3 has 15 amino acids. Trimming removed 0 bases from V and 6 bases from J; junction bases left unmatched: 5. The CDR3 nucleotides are TGTGCCAGCAGCTTAGAGGGGACAGGGGTCGGCGAGCAGTACTTC. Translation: CASSLEGTGVGEQYF.

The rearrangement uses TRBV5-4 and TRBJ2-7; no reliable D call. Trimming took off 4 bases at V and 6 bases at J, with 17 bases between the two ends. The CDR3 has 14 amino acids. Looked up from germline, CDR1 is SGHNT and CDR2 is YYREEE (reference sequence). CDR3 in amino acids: CASSLRTADREQYF. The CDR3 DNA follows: TGTGCCAGCAGCCTCCGGACGGCGGACCGCGAGCAGTACTTC.

CDR3 sequence: CASSYSTGGPPYEQYF. CDR3 DNA sequence: TGTGCCAGCAGTTACTCGACCGGGGGCCCCCCCTACGAGCAGTACTTC. The chain combines TRBV6-6 with TRBJ2-7; D may correspond to TRBD1 or TRBD2 (6 bases each). V was shortened by 0 bases and J by 2 bases, with 14 bases between the two germline ends. The CDR3 is made up of 16 amino acids. CDR1 is MNHNY and CDR2 is SVGAGI in the germline V gene (reference sequence).

The CDR3 DNA reads TGTGCCTGGAGTGTCTCAATTTGGGAGCAGTACTTC. Amino acid sequence: CAWSVSIWEQYF. This chain joins TRBV30 and TRBJ2-7; no reliable D call. The V end lost 0 bases, the J end lost 7 bases, and 10 bases lay between the germline ends. In germline, CDR1 is GTSNPN, CDR2 SVGIG (reference sequence). The CDR3 sequence is 12 residues long.

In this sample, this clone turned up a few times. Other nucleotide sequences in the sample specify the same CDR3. The CDR3 loop is CSVVRDSQETQYF. The CDR3 DNA sequence: TGCAGCGTTGTTCGGGACAGCCAAGAGACCCAGTACTTC. The chain has TRBV29-1 and TRBJ2-5; 7 positions agree with TRBD1. This CDR3 is 13 amino acids long. The germline V gene encodes CDR1 SQVTM and CDR2 ANQGSEA. V lost 4 bases to trimming and J lost 1 base; unmatched junction nucleotides: 3.

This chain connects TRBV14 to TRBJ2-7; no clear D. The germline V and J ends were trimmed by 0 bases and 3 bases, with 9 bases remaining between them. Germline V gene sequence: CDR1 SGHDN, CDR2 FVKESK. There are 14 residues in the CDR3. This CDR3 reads CASSQDSGDYEQYF. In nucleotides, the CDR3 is TGTGCCAGCAGCCAAGATAGTGGAGACTACGAGCAGTACTTC.

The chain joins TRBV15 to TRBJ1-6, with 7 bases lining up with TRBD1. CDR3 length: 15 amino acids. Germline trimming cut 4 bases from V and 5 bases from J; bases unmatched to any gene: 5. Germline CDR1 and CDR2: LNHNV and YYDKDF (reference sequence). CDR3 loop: CATSTMGQHNSPLHF. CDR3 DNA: TGTGCCACCAGCACAATGGGACAGCATAATTCACCCCTCCACTTT.

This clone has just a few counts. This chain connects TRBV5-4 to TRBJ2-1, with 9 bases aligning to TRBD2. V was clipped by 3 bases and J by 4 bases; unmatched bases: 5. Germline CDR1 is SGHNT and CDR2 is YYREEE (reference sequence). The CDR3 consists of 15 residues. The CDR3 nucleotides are TGTGCCAGCAGCTCGTATAGCGGGGGTTACAATGAGCAGTTCTTC. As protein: CASSSYSGGYNEQFF.

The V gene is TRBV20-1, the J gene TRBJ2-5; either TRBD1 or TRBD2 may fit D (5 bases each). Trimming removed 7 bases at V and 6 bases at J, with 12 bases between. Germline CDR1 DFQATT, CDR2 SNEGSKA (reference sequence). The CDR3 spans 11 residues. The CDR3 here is CSVLRDQTQYF. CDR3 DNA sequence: TGCAGTGTGCTCCGGGACCAGACCCAGTACTTC.

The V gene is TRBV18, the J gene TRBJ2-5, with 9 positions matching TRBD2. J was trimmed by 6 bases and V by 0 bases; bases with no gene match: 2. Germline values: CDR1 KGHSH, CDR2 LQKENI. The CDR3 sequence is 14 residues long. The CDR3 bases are TGTGCCAGCTCACCACCTAGCGGGAGAAAGACCCAGTACTTC. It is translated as CASSPPSGRKTQYF.

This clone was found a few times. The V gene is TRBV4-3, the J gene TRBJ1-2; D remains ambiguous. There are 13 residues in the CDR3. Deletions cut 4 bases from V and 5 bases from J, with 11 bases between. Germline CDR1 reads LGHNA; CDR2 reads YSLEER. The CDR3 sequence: CASSRGDPYGYTF. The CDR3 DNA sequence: TGCGCCAGCAGCCGGGGTGACCCTTATGGCTACACCTTC.

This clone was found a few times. Written as DNA, the CDR3 is TGTGCCAGTAGTATAGGACAGGCAACGTACCAAGAGACCCAGTACTTC. This codes for CASSIGQATYQETQYF. The rearrangement joins TRBV19 to TRBJ2-5, with D tentatively TRBD1 (6 bases). This CDR3 is 16 amino acids long. V was clipped by 1 base and J by 0 bases, with 12 bases between them. The germline gives CDR1 LNHDA, CDR2 SQIVND (reference sequence).

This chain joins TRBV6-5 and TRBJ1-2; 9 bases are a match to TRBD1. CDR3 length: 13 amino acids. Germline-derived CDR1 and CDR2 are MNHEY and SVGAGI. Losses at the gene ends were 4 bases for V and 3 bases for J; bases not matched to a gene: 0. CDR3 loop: CASSWDRDYGYTF. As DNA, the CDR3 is TGTGCCAGCAGTTGGGACAGGGACTATGGCTACACCTTC.

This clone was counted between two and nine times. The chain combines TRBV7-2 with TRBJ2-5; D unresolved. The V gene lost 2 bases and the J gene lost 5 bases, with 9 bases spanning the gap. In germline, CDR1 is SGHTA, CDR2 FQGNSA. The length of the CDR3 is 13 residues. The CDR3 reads CASSLLEWETQYF. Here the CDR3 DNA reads TGTGCCAGCAGCTTACTAGAGTGGGAGACCCAGTACTTC.

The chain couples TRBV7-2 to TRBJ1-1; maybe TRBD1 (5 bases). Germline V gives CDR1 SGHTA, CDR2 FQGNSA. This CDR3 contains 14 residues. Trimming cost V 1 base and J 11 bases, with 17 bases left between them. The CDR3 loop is CASSLVRRAGPAFF. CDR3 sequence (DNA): TGTGCCAGCAGCTTAGTACGCAGGGCCGGGCCGGCTTTCTTT.

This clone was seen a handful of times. The CDR3 DNA sequence: TGTGCCAGCAGCTCTCCGGGACAGGGGCCCTCCGCTGTTGAAAAACTGTTTTTT. It specifies CASSSPGQGPSAVEKLFF. The chain has TRBV5-4 and TRBJ1-4; TRBD1 agrees at 10 bases. Looked up from germline, CDR1 is SGHNT and CDR2 is YYREEE (reference sequence). After removal of 3 bases from V and 7 bases from J, the junction contained 15 bases not matched to a gene. The CDR3 totals 18 residues.

The CDR3 DNA is TGCGCCAGCAGCTGGCGACTAGCCAATGAGCAGTTCTTC. This translates into CASSWRLANEQFF. The chain employs TRBV4-1 and TRBJ2-1; 7 nucleotides align to TRBD2. CDR3 length equals 13 residues. Germline V gene sequence: CDR1 MGHRA, CDR2 YSYEKL. Unmatched junction bases numbered 4, after V lost 5 bases and J lost 6 bases.

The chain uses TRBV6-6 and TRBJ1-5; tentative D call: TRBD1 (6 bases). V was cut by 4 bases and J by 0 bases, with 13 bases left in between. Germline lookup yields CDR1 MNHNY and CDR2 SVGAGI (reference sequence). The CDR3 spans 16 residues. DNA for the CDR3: TGTGCCAGCAGTTCCAGACAGGACCATAGCAATCAGCCCCAGCATTTT. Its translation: CASSSRQDHSNQPQHF.

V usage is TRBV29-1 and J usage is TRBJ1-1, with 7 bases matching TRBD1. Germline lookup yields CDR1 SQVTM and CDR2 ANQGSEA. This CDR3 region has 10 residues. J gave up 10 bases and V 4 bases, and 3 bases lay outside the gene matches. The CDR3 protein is CSVVRGGAFF. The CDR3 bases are TGCAGCGTTGTCAGGGGGGGAGCTTTCTTT.

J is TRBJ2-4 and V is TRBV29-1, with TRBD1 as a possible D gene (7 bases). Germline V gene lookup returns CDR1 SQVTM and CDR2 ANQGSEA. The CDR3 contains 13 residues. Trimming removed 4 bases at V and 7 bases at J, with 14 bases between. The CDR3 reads CSVGTAGGNIQYF. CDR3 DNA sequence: TGCAGCGTTGGGACGGCAGGGGGGAACATTCAGTACTTC. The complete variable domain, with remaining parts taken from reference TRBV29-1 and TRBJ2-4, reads SAVISQKPSRDICQRGTSLTIQCQVDSQVTMMFWYRQQPGQSLTLIATANQGSEATYESGFVIDKFPISRPNLTFSTLTVSNMSPEDSSIYLCSVGTAGGNIQYFGAGTRLSVL.

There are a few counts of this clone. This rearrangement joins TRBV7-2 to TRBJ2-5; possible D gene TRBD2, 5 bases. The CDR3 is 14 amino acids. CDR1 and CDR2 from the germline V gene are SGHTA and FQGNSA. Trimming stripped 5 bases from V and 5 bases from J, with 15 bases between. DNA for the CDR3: TGTGCCAGCAGCCCCGACGGGGAGAGGGAGACCCAGTACTTC. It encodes CASSPDGERETQYF.

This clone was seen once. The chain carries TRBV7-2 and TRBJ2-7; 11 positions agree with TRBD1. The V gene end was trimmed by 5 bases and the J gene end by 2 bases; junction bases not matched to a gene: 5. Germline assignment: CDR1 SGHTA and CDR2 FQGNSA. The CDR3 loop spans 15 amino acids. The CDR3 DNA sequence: TGTGCCAGCAGCCCCCGGACAGGGGGCACCTACGAGCAGTACTTC. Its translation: CASSPRTGGTYEQYF. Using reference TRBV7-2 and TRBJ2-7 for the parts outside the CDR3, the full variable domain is GAGVSQSPSNKVTEKGKDVELRCDPISGHTALYWYRQSLGQGLEFLIYFQGNSAPDKSGLPSDRFSAERTGGSVSTLTIQRTQQEDSAVYLCASSPRTGGTYEQYFGPGTRLTVT.